The rows below give T cell receptor beta chains drawn from one sample of a study of early T cells in non-severe SARS-CoV-2 infection. MiXCR, run by TCRdb on the 5' RACE reads, gives a single entry per CDR3 protein. The table shows 30,000 to 40,000 distinct CDR3 sequences, with 5% to 7% occurring only once. Sequenced material: whole blood. The receptors originated from an adult who was a healthcare worker with PCR-confirmed SARS-CoV-2 infection or an uninfected control (not recorded which). Each CDR3 is given with its conserved first and last residue. Fields, in order: CDR3 length, clone size, V gene, D gene, J gene, CDR3 DNA, CDR3 protein. The D gene is left open where the match is weak. Rows give clone size only sometimes, using once, few, many, or a class for an expanded clone.

13,many,TRBV11-3,NA,TRBJ2-5,TGTGCCAGCAGCTTAGCGATCACAGAGACCCAGTACTTC,CASSLAITETQYF
17,many,TRBV9,TRBD2,TRBJ2-5,TGTGCCAGCAGCGTAGAGGGACTAGCGGGAGTCAAAGAGACCCAGTACTTC,CASSVEGLAGVKETQYF
13,many,TRBV30,NA,TRBJ2-2,TGTGCCTGGAGTGTGGGGATCACCGGGGAGCTGTTTTTT,CAWSVGITGELFF
16,many,TRBV3-1,NA,TRBJ2-1,TGTGCCAGCAGCCAAGATCCGGAGGGGGGATACAATGAGCAGTTCTTC,CASSQDPEGGYNEQFF
14,many,TRBV7-9,NA,TRBJ2-6,TGTGCCAGCAGCCGGGAGTCTGGGGCCAACGTCCTGACTTTC,CASSRESGANVLTF
17,many,TRBV4-3,NA,TRBJ1-1,TGCGCCAGCAGCCAAGAGTGGTCACCGGGACGAACGCCAGAAGCTTTCTTT,CASSQEWSPGRTPEAFF
14,many,TRBV2,TRBD2,TRBJ2-2,TGTGCCAGCAAGCGGGGGGCGAACACCGGGGAGCTGTTTTTT,CASKRGANTGELFF
14,medium-sized,TRBV20-1,NA,TRBJ2-7,TGCAGTGCACCTCGACAGGCGAGCTCCTACGAGCAGTACTTC,CSAPRQASSYEQYF
13,few,TRBV27,NA,TRBJ2-1,TGTGCCAGCAGTTTTTTAGGGGGGAATGAGCAGTTCTTC,CASSFLGGNEQFF
15,many,TRBV28,NA,TRBJ2-3,TGTGCCAGCAGTTTTCGAAGCGGAGGCACAGATACGCAGTATTTT,CASSFRSGGTDTQYF
13,few,TRBV30,NA,TRBJ2-2,TGTGCCTGGAGTGAAAGGGACACCGGGGAGCTGTTTTTT,CAWSERDTGELFF
15,many,TRBV18,NA,TRBJ1-5,TGTGCCAGCTCACCCGGGGCCGGGGCCGATCAGCCCCAGCATTTT,CASSPGAGADQPQHF
13,many,TRBV7-3,NA,TRBJ2-3,TGTGCCAGCAGCTTAAAGGGAGCAGATACGCAGTATTTT,CASSLKGADTQYF
15,many,TRBV9,NA,TRBJ2-2,TGTGCCAGCAGCGTGGCTAGCGCGTTGGCCGGGGAGCTGTTTTTT,CASSVASALAGELFF
12,NA,TRBV29-1,NA,TRBJ2-7,TGCAGCGTTAATGAGGGGGGAGTCGAGCAGTACTTC,CSVNEGGVEQYF
16,NA,TRBV7-9,TRBD2,TRBJ2-3,TGTGCCAGCAGCTTAGTCTCTAGCGGGAGTTCAGATACGCAGTATTTT,CASSLVSSGSSDTQYF
14,medium-sized,TRBV20-1,NA,TRBJ2-7,TGCAGTGCCAGAGGAGGACATAACTCGTACGAGCAGTACTTC,CSARGGHNSYEQYF
19,many,TRBV4-2,TRBD2,TRBJ2-3,TGTGCCAGCAGCCAAGTCACCGGGACTAGCGGGGCAAGCACAGATACGCAGTATTTT,CASSQVTGTSGASTDTQYF
13,NA,TRBV7-8,NA,TRBJ2-3,TGTGCCAGCAGCTTTGGGCACACAGATACGCAGTATTTT,CASSFGHTDTQYF
16,NA,TRBV7-9,NA,TRBJ2-1,TGTGCCAGCAGCCCGAGAGGCGGGAACTCCTACAATGAGCAGTTCTTC,CASSPRGGNSYNEQFF